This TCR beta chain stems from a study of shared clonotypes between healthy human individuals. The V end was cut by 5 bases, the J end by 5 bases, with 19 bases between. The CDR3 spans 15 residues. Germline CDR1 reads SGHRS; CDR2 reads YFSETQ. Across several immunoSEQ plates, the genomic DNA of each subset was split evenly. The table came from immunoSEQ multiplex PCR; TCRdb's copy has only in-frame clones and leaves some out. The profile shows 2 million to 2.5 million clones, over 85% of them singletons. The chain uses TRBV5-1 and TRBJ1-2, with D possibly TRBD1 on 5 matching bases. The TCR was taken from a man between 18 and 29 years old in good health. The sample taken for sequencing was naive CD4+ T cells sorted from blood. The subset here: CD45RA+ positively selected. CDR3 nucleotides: TGCGCCAGCAGGAGAGACAGAACTAGGGAGTATGGCTACACCTTC. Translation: CASRRDRTREYGYTF.